The 21 T cell receptor beta chains listed next were all sequenced from one sample in a study of T cells after yellow fever vaccination (dated by TCRdb to the late 2010s). Library construction relied on 5' RACE. TCRdb shows the sequencer as Illumina HiSeq 2500. Clones were called with MiXCR by TCRdb after fastp trimmed the public reads at Q25, and only in-frame beta chains were retained. Entries that share a CDR3 protein sequence are merged under the most common genes and DNA. This sample gives fewer than 650,000 distinct CDR3 sequences in total; 21% of them show up just once. In total, the top ten clones hold about 16% of the sample. The treatment or condition label, as the study defines it: live attenuated yellow fever vaccine strain. The sequencing used PBMCs, collected approximately 22 days after the first yellow fever vaccination. The receptors here all came from a man between 18 and 29 years old who received the YFV17D yellow fever vaccine.

The chain employs TRBV5-1 and TRBJ1-1; no definite D call. V lost 6 bases and J 7 bases, leaving 13 bases between the germline ends. The CDR3 sequence is 12 residues long. From germline, CDR1 is SGHRS and CDR2 YFSETQ. The CDR3 DNA follows: TGCGCCAGCACCCCGGACGGTATTGAAGCTTTCTTT. Amino acid sequence: CASTPDGIEAFF.

This clonotype was detected a few times. The CDR3 nucleotides read TGCGCCAGCAGCCCCATATTGCGGGGCAGAGAAGCTTTCTTT. Encoded protein: CASSPILRGREAFF. J is TRBJ1-1 and V is TRBV4-1, with D perhaps matching TRBD1 (5 bases). V was cut by 4 bases and J by 8 bases, with 17 bases left in between. The CDR3 sequence is 14 residues long. Germline-derived CDR1 and CDR2 are MGHRA and YSYEKL.

This clonotype was counted between two and nine times. This chain joins TRBV4-1 and TRBJ2-3, with D possibly TRBD2 on 5 matching bases. This CDR3 contains 15 residues. Trimming shortened V by 0 bases and J by 2 bases, and 9 bases separated the two germline ends. Germline V lookup: CDR1 MGHRA, CDR2 YSYEKL. CDR3 DNA: TGCGCCAGCAGCCAAGAAGACGGGGACACAGATACGCAGTATTTT. Protein: CASSQEDGDTDTQYF.

This sequence joins TRBV27 and TRBJ2-7, with 12 bases matching TRBD1. V was clipped by 2 bases and J by 2 bases; unmatched bases: 4. The CDR3 runs 16 residues. Looked up from germline, CDR1 is MNHEY and CDR2 is SMNVEV (reference sequence). The CDR3 DNA reads as TGTGCCAGCAGTTTAGGGACAGGGGGCTATCCCTACGAGCAGTACTTC. Encoded protein: CASSLGTGGYPYEQYF.

The chain carries TRBV20-1 and TRBJ1-4, with D tentatively TRBD1 (5 bases). The CDR3 extends over 16 amino acids. V lost 0 bases, J lost 4 bases, and 15 bases lay in between. The germline gives CDR1 DFQATT, CDR2 SNEGSKA (reference sequence). This chain's CDR3 is CSAREDSFSHNEKLFF. CDR3 bases: TGCAGTGCTAGAGAAGACAGTTTCTCCCATAATGAAAAACTGTTTTTT.

This chain uses TRBV7-2 with TRBJ2-5; 7 bases match TRBD1. The CDR3 contains 14 residues. Germline V gene lookup returns CDR1 SGHTA and CDR2 FQGNSA. The junction had 7 bases not matched to a gene; V was cut back by 5 bases and J by 4 bases. Written as DNA, the CDR3 is TGTGCCAGCAGCGAAGGGGGCGTGAGAGAGACCCAGTACTTC. Translated, it gives CASSEGGVRETQYF.

With respect to this clonotype: One end of the junction is discordant with germline, which a read error may explain. The rearrangement links TRBV6-1 to TRBJ2-1; 15 bases are shared with TRBD2. CDR3 length: 15 residues. From germline, CDR1 is MNHNS and CDR2 SASEGT. CDR3 sequence reads: CASSRPGTSGGPVLF. The CDR3 region has the DNA TGTGCCAGCAGCCGTCCCGGGACTAGCGGGGGGCCTGTCCTCTTC.

The CDR3 reads CSATLAGARSYNEQFF. The CDR3 DNA reads as TGCAGTGCTACCCTAGCGGGGGCTCGCTCCTACAATGAGCAGTTCTTC. The rearrangement links TRBV20-1 to TRBJ2-1, with TRBD2 matching 10 bases. The CDR3 covers 16 residues. The V segment lost 4 bases and the J segment 0 bases; nucleotides outside the gene matches: 6. Germline values: CDR1 DFQATT, CDR2 SNEGSKA (reference sequence).

This clonotype has a handful of counts. This chain connects TRBV7-2 to TRBJ2-3, with 12 bases that match TRBD2. The CDR3 covers 18 residues. Germline-derived CDR1 and CDR2 are SGHTA and FQGNSA. J gave up 1 base and V 3 bases, and 8 bases lay outside the gene matches. CDR3: CASSLRLAGGQGTDTQYF. CDR3 in DNA: TGTGCCAGCAGCTTGCGGCTAGCGGGGGGGCAGGGCACAGATACGCAGTATTTT.

This clonotype was detected a few times. The chain is built from TRBV23-1 and TRBJ2-7; weak D call: TRBD2 (6 bases). TRBV23-1 is placed among ORFs of uncertain function. The length of the CDR3 is 14 residues. V lost 9 bases to trimming and J lost 1 base, with 16 bases between them. The CDR3 here is CARAPGSQSYEQYF. The DNA for the CDR3 is TGCGCCAGGGCCCCCGGGAGTCAGTCCTACGAGCAGTACTTC.

The chain combines TRBV4-3 with TRBJ2-3; TRBD2 aligns across 14 bases. This CDR3 is built from 18 residues. The junction had 6 bases not matched to a gene; V was cut back by 3 bases and J by 1 base. Germline-derived CDR1 and CDR2 are LGHNA and YSLEER. This CDR3 reads CASSQAPTSGGGTDTQYF. The CDR3 DNA reads as TGCGCCAGCAGCCAGGCCCCGACTAGCGGGGGGGGCACAGATACGCAGTATTTT.

This clonotype occurred a few times. The CDR3 DNA follows: TGTGCCAGCAGCTTAGTGGCTAGCGGGGCGGGGGCAGATACGCAGTATTTT. It encodes CASSLVASGAGADTQYF. This chain uses TRBV7-2 with TRBJ2-3; TRBD2 agrees at 9 bases. J lost 4 bases, V lost 1 base, and 9 bases had no gene match. In germline, CDR1 is SGHTA, CDR2 FQGNSA. The CDR3 covers 17 residues.

J is TRBJ1-5 and V is TRBV24-1; 9 bases map to TRBD1. Germline V gives CDR1 KGHDR, CDR2 SFDVKD. This CDR3 comprises 16 residues. The trim removed 4 bases at V and 7 bases at J, leaving 10 bases unmatched. DNA for the CDR3: TGTGCCACCAGTGAGGCCGGGACAGGGATTAGGCAGCCCCAGCATTTT. Encoded protein: CATSEAGTGIRQPQHF.

The rearrangement uses TRBV5-4 and TRBJ1-4; 7 bases fit TRBD1. CDR1 is SGHNT and CDR2 is YYREEE in the germline V gene (reference sequence). V trimming: 4 bases; J trimming: 7 bases; junction bases outside the gene matches: 10. CDR3 size: 15 residues. The CDR3 DNA reads as TGTGCCAGCAGCACCCAGGGGGGGCTTCTTGAAAAACTGTTTTTT. Its protein is CASSTQGGLLEKLFF.

This clonotype was counted only a few times. V usage is TRBV4-2 and J usage is TRBJ2-3, with 10 nucleotides matching TRBD1. From germline, CDR1 is LGHNA and CDR2 YNFKEQ. V dropped 0 bases and J dropped 3; count of bases not matched to a gene: 9. The CDR3 spans 18 residues. The CDR3 DNA is TGTGCCAGCAGCCAAGATAAGGGACAGGGGTCTGGAACAGATACGCAGTATTTT. Amino acids: CASSQDKGQGSGTDTQYF.

V usage is TRBV3-1 and J usage is TRBJ2-5, with 7 bases identical to TRBD2. The CDR3 contains 17 residues. The germline CDR1 and CDR2 sequences are LGHDT and YNNKEL (reference sequence). The trim removed 4 bases at V and 6 bases at J, leaving 17 bases unmatched. The CDR3: CASSLHRTTGRGKTQYF. The CDR3 DNA reads as TGTGCCAGCAGCCTTCACAGAACGACGGGGAGGGGAAAGACCCAGTACTTC.

The sample holds a few counts of this clonotype. This chain uses TRBV20-1 with TRBJ1-2; D possibly corresponds to TRBD1 (6 bases). V was cut by 4 bases and J by 7 bases, with 16 bases left in between. This CDR3 region has 13 residues. CDR1 is DFQATT and CDR2 is SNEGSKA in the germline V gene (reference sequence). For the CDR3, the DNA is TGCAGTGCTACCGACACAGGGTTCCCTGGCTACACCTTC. Protein: CSATDTGFPGYTF.

The genes are TRBV4-3 and TRBJ2-5; maybe TRBD1 (6 bases). Germline CDR1 is LGHNA and CDR2 is YSLEER. The CDR3 totals 16 residues. Deletions cut 1 base from V and 5 bases from J, with 17 bases between. The DNA for the CDR3 is TGCGCCAGCAGCCAAGTGGAGACAGGTCGAGGGGAGACCCAGTACTTC. Encoded protein: CASSQVETGRGETQYF.

The chain combines TRBV27 with TRBJ2-1, with 8 nucleotides matching TRBD2. The germline V gene has CDR1 MNHEY and CDR2 SMNVEV (reference sequence). The CDR3 length is 16 residues. With V trimmed by 7 bases and J by 8 bases, 16 bases remained unmatched. DNA of the CDR3: TGTGCCAGCACCGTCCGCGCGCGCGGGGGGTATTATGAGCAGTTCTTC. This gives the protein CASTVRARGGYYEQFF.

This clonotype was seen a handful of times. The V call is TRBV7-6, the J call TRBJ1-6, with 9 bases fitting TRBD1. CDR1 is SGHVS, CDR2 FNYEAQ, per germline. The CDR3 has 17 residues. Unmatched junction bases numbered 14, after V lost 5 bases and J lost 9 bases. Here the CDR3 DNA reads TGTGCCAGCAGCCCCCTGGGACAGGGTTTAATTGGTTCACCCCTCCACTTT. This translates into CASSPLGQGLIGSPLHF.

This clonotype showed up just a few times. The genes are TRBV5-6 and TRBJ1-6, with D hard to call. There are 16 residues in the CDR3. CDR1 is SGHDT, CDR2 YYEEEE, per germline. The germline V and J ends were trimmed by 3 bases and 4 bases, with 14 bases remaining between them. The CDR3 DNA follows: TGTGCCAGCAGCTCATTAACGACTAAATATAATTCACCCCTCCACTTT. This translates into CASSSLTTKYNSPLHF.